This T cell receptor beta chain is drawn from a study of blood T cell repertoires in COVID-19. Study-wide background: PBMCs, B-cell-depleted T cells, or T cells provided the cDNA or gDNA that made up the material.

Only in-frame clones appear in the TCRdb table, and some are missing; sequencing was by immunoSEQ multiplex PCR. The sample consists of about 490,000 clones, 70% to 90% of them appearing once. Source material: peripheral blood. The clonotype originates from a human donor in a cohort sampled during active COVID-19.

CDR3 nucleotides: TGTGCCAGCAGCAATCACCCGGGACAGGGTAATGGCTACACCTTC. Its translation is CASSNHPGQGNGYTF. V gene TRBV11-2 combines with J gene TRBJ1-2; 9 nucleotides agree with TRBD1. The CDR3 length is 15 residues. The ends lost 5 bases at V and 6 bases at J; junction bases unmatched: 10. Germline V lookup: CDR1 SGHAT, CDR2 FQNNGV.